Shown below are 25 T cell receptor beta chains from a single sample sequenced in a study of T cell repertoires in cytomegalovirus infection. These receptors are not linked to any known antigen. Each CDR3 protein is one row after TCRdb ran MiXCR on the reads. Of roughly 500,000 distinct CDR3 sequences in the sample, around 35% are singletons; the top ten hold about a sixth. The sample was cultured PBMCs, taken from culture after CMV antigen stimulation. All receptors derive from a human donor in good health (CMV status not recorded). Some clones in this sample may be carry-over from other donors' samples.

J is TRBJ2-7 and V is TRBV28; TRBD2 matches at 13 bases. V trimming: 10 bases; J trimming: 4 bases; junction bases outside the gene matches: 10. The CDR3 contains 15 residues. CDR1 and CDR2 from the germline V gene are MDHEN and SYDVKM. This chain's CDR3 is CATSWTSGSLYEQYF. The CDR3 DNA is TGTGCCACCTCCTGGACTAGCGGGAGCCTGTACGAGCAGTACTTC.

This clonotype showed up just a few times. This chain uses TRBV7-2 with TRBJ2-3, with 9 positions matching TRBD1. The J segment lost 3 bases and the V segment lost 4 bases, leaving 8 bases of the junction unmatched. Per germline, CDR1 SGHTA and CDR2 FQGNSA. CDR3 length equals 16 residues. The CDR3 DNA follows: TGTGCCAGCAGCTCGGGACAGGGAGGGGGGACAGATACGCAGTATTTT. This encodes CASSSGQGGGTDTQYF.

V usage is TRBV27 and J usage is TRBJ1-6; D remains ambiguous. The germline V gene encodes CDR1 MNHEY and CDR2 SMNVEV (reference sequence). Trimming cost V 2 bases and J 9 bases, with 14 bases left between them. The CDR3 runs to 15 residues. CDR3 protein: CASSLTAYGVSPLHF. The CDR3 DNA follows: TGTGCCAGCAGTTTAACGGCTTACGGGGTTTCACCCCTCCACTTT.

In this sample, this clonotype turned up a few times. The J gene is TRBJ2-3, the V gene TRBV11-2; 7 bases map to TRBD2. V lost 1 base, J lost 0 bases, and 7 bases stayed unmatched. Germline assignment: CDR1 SGHAT and CDR2 FQNNGV. CDR3 length: 17 residues. This CDR3 reads CASSLGITGGSTDTQYF. CDR3 coding DNA: TGTGCCAGCAGCTTAGGAATCACGGGAGGTAGCACAGATACGCAGTATTTT.

The J gene is TRBJ1-2, the V gene TRBV12-3 or TRBV12-4; tentative D call: TRBD1 (6 bases). There are 14 residues in the CDR3. V dropped 4 bases and J dropped 4 bases, with 13 bases sitting between them. CDR3 in DNA: TGTGCCAGCAGTTCGCAACAGGGATCCTATGGCTACACCTTC. Its protein product is CASSSQQGSYGYTF.

The J gene is TRBJ2-6, the V gene TRBV19, with no clear D. Germline V gene lookup returns CDR1 LNHDA and CDR2 SQIVND (reference sequence). The CDR3 totals 18 residues. V was cut by 2 bases and J by 0 bases, with 14 bases left in between. CDR3 in amino acids: CASSISSPISSGANVLTF. The CDR3 region has the DNA TGTGCCAGTAGTATAAGTAGCCCCATATCCTCTGGGGCCAACGTCCTGACTTTC.

DNA for the CDR3: TGTGCCAGCAGTTTTGGGGACAGATTACAGTTCTTC. Protein sequence: CASSFGDRLQFF. J is TRBJ2-1 and V is TRBV28; 7 bases agree with TRBD1. CDR1 and CDR2 (germline): MDHEN, SYDVKM. The CDR3 is 12 amino acids. Losses at the gene ends were 3 bases for V and 13 bases for J; bases not matched to a gene: 6.

This clonotype was counted many times. V and J are TRBV19 and TRBJ2-2, with TRBD1 identical over 9 bases. Trimming cost V 6 bases and J 2 bases; bases outside gene matches: 4. The CDR3 has 15 amino acids. Germline CDR1 reads LNHDA; CDR2 reads SQIVND (reference sequence). CDR3 region: CASSWGQGNTGELFF. The DNA of the CDR3 is TGTGCCAGTAGCTGGGGACAGGGTAACACCGGGGAGCTGTTTTTT.

This clonotype was counted only a few times. This chain uses TRBV7-2 with TRBJ2-2, with a possible D match to TRBD1 (6 bases). This CDR3 is built from 14 residues. Germline loops: CDR1 SGHTA, CDR2 FQGNSA. The V gene lost 5 bases and the J gene lost 5 bases, with 12 bases spanning the gap. The CDR3 loop is CASSRGQITGELFF. The CDR3 DNA is TGTGCCAGCAGCCGCGGACAGATAACCGGGGAGCTGTTTTTT.

Ten or more counts support this clonotype. J is TRBJ1-6 and V is TRBV7-9, with TRBD1 identical over 8 bases. J lost 7 bases, V lost 6 bases, and 14 bases had no gene match. CDR3 size: 17 residues. Germline loops: CDR1 SEHNR, CDR2 FQNEAQ (reference sequence). CDR3 coding DNA: TGTGCCAGCAGACAGAGGTTCGACAGGGGATTAAATTCACCCCTCCACTTT. This gives the protein CASRQRFDRGLNSPLHF.

This clonotype turned up a few times. This chain connects TRBV27 to TRBJ1-6; D might be TRBD1 (5 bases). Germline lookup yields CDR1 MNHEY and CDR2 SMNVEV (reference sequence). The CDR3 is made up of 16 amino acids. The V and J ends lost 7 bases and 2 bases respectively, with 15 bases between them. The CDR3: CASKFSWGAYNSPLHF. CDR3 DNA: TGTGCCAGCAAGTTTTCATGGGGGGCCTATAATTCACCCCTCCACTTT.

A few counts support this clonotype. The CDR3 nucleotides read TGTGCCATCAGTGAAGAGGACGGCTCTGGAAACACCATATATTTT. Translated, it gives CAISEEDGSGNTIYF. The V gene is TRBV10-3, the J gene TRBJ1-3; D is uncertain. The CDR3 is 15 residues long. Germline CDR1 and CDR2: ENHRY and SYGVKD. V lost 3 bases to trimming and J lost 0 bases, with 9 bases between them.

The CDR3 sequence is CAISELKGTSYEQYF. The DNA for the CDR3 is TGTGCCATCAGTGAGTTAAAAGGGACCTCCTACGAGCAGTACTTC. V and J are TRBV10-3 and TRBJ2-7; D tentatively reads TRBD1 or TRBD2 (5 bases each). V lost 1 base, J lost 0 bases, and 10 bases lay in between. Germline CDR1 is ENHRY and CDR2 is SYGVKD. The CDR3 has 15 amino acids.

This clonotype was seen more than once but under ten times. The chain joins TRBV6-4 to TRBJ1-2; D is unclear. The CDR3 is 12 amino acids. V lost 2 bases to trimming and J lost 9 bases, with 10 bases between them. Per germline, CDR1 MRHNA and CDR2 SNTAGT. The CDR3 region is CASSDARRSYTF. The CDR3 DNA is TGTGCCAGCAGTGACGCTCGGCGAAGCTACACCTTC.

Concerning this clonotype itself: A clone one base away is much larger, so this may be a read error. The chain has TRBV7-2 and TRBJ2-5; TRBD1 matches 7 bases. Per germline, CDR1 SGHTA and CDR2 FQGNSA. This CDR3 has 16 residues. The CDR3 region is CASSPNRGALQETQCF. The CDR3 bases are TGTGCCAGCAGCCCAAACAGGGGTGCGCTACAAGAGACCCAGTGCTTC.

The chain joins TRBV7-2 to TRBJ2-7; 13 bases agree with TRBD2. Unmatched junction bases numbered 6, after V lost 3 bases and J lost 4 bases. Germline values: CDR1 SGHTA, CDR2 FQGNSA. This CDR3 has 16 residues. CDR3 DNA sequence: TGTGCCAGCAGCTTGGTTACTAGCGGGAGGGCTTACGAGCAGTACTTC. As protein: CASSLVTSGRAYEQYF.

The V gene is TRBV18, the J gene TRBJ2-1, with D uncertain. Germline CDR1 and CDR2: KGHSH and LQKENI. This CDR3 is 16 amino acids long. V lost 3 bases, J lost 0 bases, and 12 bases lay in between. The CDR3: CASSPFTVSSYNEQFF. The DNA for the CDR3 is TGTGCCAGCTCACCGTTTACGGTGAGCTCCTACAATGAGCAGTTCTTC. Using reference TRBV18 and TRBJ2-1 for the parts outside the CDR3, the full variable domain is NAGVMQNPRHLVRRRGQEARLRCSPMKGHSHVYWYRQLPEEGLKFMVYLQKENIIDESGMPKERFSAEFPKEGPSILRIQQVVRGDSAAYFCASSPFTVSSYNEQFFGPGTRLTVL.

V is TRBV12-3 or TRBV12-4 and J is TRBJ1-1, with no clear D. V lost 5 bases, J lost 3 bases, and 19 bases lay in between. The CDR3 covers 16 residues. CDR3 DNA: TGTGCCAGCAGTCCTAGGATCCCACGTTTCCACACTGAAGCTTTCTTT. Residues: CASSPRIPRFHTEAFF.

The chain employs TRBV19 and TRBJ2-1; 12 bases align to TRBD2. CDR1 is LNHDA and CDR2 is SQIVND in the germline V gene (reference sequence). The CDR3 contains 13 residues. The V segment lost 5 bases and the J segment 15 bases; nucleotides outside the gene matches: 8. The CDR3 region has the DNA TGTGCCAGTAGTGACTCTAGCGGGAGGGGGCTGTTCTTC. Amino acid sequence: CASSDSSGRGLFF.

The V call is TRBV30, the J call TRBJ2-1; D is undetermined. The germline V and J ends were trimmed by 3 bases and 2 bases, with 5 bases remaining between them. The CDR3 loop spans 12 amino acids. Germline V gene data show CDR1 as GTSNPN and CDR2 as SVGIG (reference sequence). The CDR3 nucleotides read TGTGCCTGGAGAGGTACCTACAATGAGCAGTTCTTC. The encoded protein is CAWRGTYNEQFF. The whole variable domain, remainder taken from reference TRBV30 and TRBJ2-1, is SQTIHQWPATLVQPVGSPLSLECTVEGTSNPNLYWYRQAAGRGLQLLFYSVGIGQISSEVPQNLSASRPQDRQFILSSKKLLLSDSGFYLCAWRGTYNEQFFGPGTRLTVL.

There are many counts of this clonotype. The chain links TRBV7-2 to TRBJ2-3; 12 nucleotides match TRBD2. The CDR3 loop spans 15 amino acids. Per the germline V gene, CDR1 is SGHTA and CDR2 is FQGNSA. With V trimmed by 6 bases and J by 6 bases, 7 bases remained unmatched. CDR3 DNA sequence: TGTGCCAGCAGGCTAGCGGGAGGGCCTAGGGATACGCAGTATTTT. Its protein product is CASRLAGGPRDTQYF.

The gene calls are TRBV7-2 and TRBJ1-6, with 9 bases that match TRBD1. The CDR3 covers 15 residues. The germline V gene encodes CDR1 SGHTA and CDR2 FQGNSA. Germline trimming cut 3 bases from V and 11 bases from J; bases unmatched to any gene: 8. The CDR3 sequence: CASSLGQGYRTPLHF. The CDR3 DNA sequence: TGTGCCAGCAGCTTGGGACAGGGCTATCGGACACCCCTCCACTTT.

V gene TRBV11-2 combines with J gene TRBJ1-1; no firm D call. The germline V and J ends were trimmed by 4 bases and 8 bases, with 14 bases remaining between them. This CDR3 spans 13 amino acids. CDR1 and CDR2 (germline): SGHAT, FQNNGV. The CDR3 sequence is CASSSVSYGEAFF. As DNA, the CDR3 is TGTGCCAGCAGCTCCGTCAGTTACGGCGAAGCTTTCTTT.

This clonotype has a handful of counts. The CDR3 DNA reads TGTGCCAGCAACCCTACAGGGGACAATGAGCAGTTCTTC. Amino acids: CASNPTGDNEQFF. V and J are TRBV6-6 and TRBJ2-1; 7 bases line up with TRBD1. The junction had 5 bases not matched to a gene; V was cut back by 7 bases and J by 5 bases. This CDR3 is built from 13 residues. Germline lookup yields CDR1 MNHNY and CDR2 SVGAGI (reference sequence).

This clonotype was counted at least ten times. The chain employs TRBV7-2 and TRBJ2-2; TRBD2 matches 9 bases. Per the germline V gene, CDR1 is SGHTA and CDR2 is FQGNSA. CDR3 size: 16 residues. V gave up 2 bases and J gave up 5 bases; unmatched junction bases: 6. The CDR3 DNA follows: TGTGCCAGCAGCTTACGGGGTAGCGGGAGTACCGGGGAGCTGTTTTTT. Translated: CASSLRGSGSTGELFF.